This TCR beta chain emerged from a study of blood T cell repertoires in COVID-19. Cohort 3 donors were reported recovered after two negative PCRs, clearance, or symptom resolution. V lost 0 bases, J lost 8 bases, and 11 bases lay in between. This CDR3 has 13 residues. Per the germline V gene, CDR1 is SGHNT and CDR2 is YYREEE (reference sequence). The repertoire was sequenced with immunoSEQ multiplex PCR; TCRdb's copy has only in-frame clones and lacks some. The repertoire holds 140,000 to 150,000 clones, with more than 75% as singletons. The sequenced material came from PBMCs or T cells enriched from blood (not recorded which). This chain joins TRBV5-4 and TRBJ1-1, with a tentative D call TRBD1 (5 bases). The receptor was isolated from a man in his 60s who had recovered from COVID-19. CDR3: CASSLGGTGEAFF. DNA for the CDR3: TGTGCCAGCAGCTTGGGAGGGACTGGGGAAGCTTTCTTT.